This note documents a single T cell receptor beta chain sequence. Antigen unknown. Once sorted, every population was more than 95% pure. Reverse transcription of all isolated RNA meant that expressed TCRB transcripts were sequenced. Data came from immunoSEQ multiplex PCR; TCRdb stores just in-frame clones and leaves some out. This sample has 310,000 or so clones, with approximately 16% found just once. V lost 5 bases to trimming and J lost 0 bases, with 5 bases between them. CDR1 SGHRS and CDR2 YFSETQ come from the germline V gene. The CDR3 has 12 amino acids. The data derive from a study of beta chain features in type 1 diabetes. Study observations and caveats: Moderate but significant shortening of TCRB CDR3s was recorded in all four CD4+ subsets from Type 1 diabetes patients.

This clonotype was sampled from a man younger than 30 with type 1 diabetes. The chain combines TRBV5-1 with TRBJ2-5, with D unclear. Sequenced input: naive CD4+ T cells from blood. As DNA, the CDR3 is TGCGCCAGCAGTCCTAACCAAGAGACCCAGTACTTC. Residues: CASSPNQETQYF.